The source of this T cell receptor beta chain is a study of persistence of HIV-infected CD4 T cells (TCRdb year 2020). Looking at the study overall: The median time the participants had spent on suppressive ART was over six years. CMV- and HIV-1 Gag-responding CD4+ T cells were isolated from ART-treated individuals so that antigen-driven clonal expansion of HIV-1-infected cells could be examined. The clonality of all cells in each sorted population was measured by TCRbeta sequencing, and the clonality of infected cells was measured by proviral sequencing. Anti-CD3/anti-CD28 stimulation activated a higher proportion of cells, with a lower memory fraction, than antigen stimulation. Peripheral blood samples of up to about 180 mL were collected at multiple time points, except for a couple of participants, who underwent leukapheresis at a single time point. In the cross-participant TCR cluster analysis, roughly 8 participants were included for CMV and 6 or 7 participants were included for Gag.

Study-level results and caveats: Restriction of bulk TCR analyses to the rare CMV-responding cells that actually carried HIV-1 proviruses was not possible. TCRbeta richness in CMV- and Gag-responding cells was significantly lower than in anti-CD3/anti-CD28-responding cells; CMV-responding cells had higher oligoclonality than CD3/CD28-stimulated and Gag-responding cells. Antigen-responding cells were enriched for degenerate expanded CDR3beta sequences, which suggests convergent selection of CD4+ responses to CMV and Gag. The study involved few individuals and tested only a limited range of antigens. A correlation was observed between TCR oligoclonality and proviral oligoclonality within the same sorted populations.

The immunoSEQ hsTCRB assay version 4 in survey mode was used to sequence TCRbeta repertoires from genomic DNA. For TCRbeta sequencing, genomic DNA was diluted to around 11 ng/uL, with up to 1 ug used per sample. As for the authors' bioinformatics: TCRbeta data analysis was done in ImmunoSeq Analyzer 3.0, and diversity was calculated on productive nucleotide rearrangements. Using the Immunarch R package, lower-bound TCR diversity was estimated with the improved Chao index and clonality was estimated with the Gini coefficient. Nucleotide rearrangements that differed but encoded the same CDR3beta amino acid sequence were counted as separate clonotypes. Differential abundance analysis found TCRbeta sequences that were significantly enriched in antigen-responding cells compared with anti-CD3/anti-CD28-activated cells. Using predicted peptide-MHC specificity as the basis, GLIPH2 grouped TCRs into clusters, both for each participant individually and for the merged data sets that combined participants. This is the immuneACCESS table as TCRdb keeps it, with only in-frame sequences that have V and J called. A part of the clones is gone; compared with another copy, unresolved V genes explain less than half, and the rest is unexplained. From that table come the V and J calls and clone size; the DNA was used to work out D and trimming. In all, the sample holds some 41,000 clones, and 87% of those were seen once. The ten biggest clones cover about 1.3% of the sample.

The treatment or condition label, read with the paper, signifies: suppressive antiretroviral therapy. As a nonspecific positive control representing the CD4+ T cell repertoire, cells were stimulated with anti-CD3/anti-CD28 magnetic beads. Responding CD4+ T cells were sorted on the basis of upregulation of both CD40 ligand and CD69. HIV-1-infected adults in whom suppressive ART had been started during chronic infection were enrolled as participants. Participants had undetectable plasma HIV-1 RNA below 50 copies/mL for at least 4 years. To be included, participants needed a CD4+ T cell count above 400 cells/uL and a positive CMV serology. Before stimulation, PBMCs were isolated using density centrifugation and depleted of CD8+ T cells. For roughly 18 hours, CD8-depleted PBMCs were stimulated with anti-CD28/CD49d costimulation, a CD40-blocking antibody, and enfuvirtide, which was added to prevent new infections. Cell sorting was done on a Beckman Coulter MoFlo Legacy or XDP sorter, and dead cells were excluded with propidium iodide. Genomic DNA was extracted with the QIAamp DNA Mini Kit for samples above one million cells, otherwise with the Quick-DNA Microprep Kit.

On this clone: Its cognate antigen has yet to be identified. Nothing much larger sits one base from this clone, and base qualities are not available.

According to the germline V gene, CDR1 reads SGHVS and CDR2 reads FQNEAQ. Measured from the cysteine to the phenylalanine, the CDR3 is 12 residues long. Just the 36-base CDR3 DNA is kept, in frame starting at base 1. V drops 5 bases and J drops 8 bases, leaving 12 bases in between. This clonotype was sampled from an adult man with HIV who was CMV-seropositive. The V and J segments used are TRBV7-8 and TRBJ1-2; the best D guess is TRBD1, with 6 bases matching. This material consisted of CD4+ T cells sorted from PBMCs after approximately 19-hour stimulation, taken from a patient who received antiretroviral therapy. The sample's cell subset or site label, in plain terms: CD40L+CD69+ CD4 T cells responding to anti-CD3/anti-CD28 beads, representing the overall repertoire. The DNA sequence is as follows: TGTGCCAGCAGCCCCCAGGGGTGGGGCTACACCTTC. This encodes CASSPQGWGYTF.